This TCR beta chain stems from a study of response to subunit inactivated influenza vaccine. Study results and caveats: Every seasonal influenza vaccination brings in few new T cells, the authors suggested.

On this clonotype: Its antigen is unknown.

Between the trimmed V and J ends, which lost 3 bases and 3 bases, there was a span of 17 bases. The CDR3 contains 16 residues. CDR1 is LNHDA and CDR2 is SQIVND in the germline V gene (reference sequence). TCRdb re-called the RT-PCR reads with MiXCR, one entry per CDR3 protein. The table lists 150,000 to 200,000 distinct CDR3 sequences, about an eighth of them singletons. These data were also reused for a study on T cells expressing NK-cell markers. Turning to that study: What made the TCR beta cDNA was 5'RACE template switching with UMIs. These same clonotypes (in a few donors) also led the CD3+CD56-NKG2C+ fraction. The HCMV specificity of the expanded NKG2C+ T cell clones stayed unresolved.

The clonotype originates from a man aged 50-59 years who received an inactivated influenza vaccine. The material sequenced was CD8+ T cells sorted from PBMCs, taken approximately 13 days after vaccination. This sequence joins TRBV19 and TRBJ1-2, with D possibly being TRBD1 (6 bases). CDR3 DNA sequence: TGTGCCAGTAGTATTCTATCTTGGGGACAAGACTATGGCTACACCTTC. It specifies CASSILSWGQDYGYTF.